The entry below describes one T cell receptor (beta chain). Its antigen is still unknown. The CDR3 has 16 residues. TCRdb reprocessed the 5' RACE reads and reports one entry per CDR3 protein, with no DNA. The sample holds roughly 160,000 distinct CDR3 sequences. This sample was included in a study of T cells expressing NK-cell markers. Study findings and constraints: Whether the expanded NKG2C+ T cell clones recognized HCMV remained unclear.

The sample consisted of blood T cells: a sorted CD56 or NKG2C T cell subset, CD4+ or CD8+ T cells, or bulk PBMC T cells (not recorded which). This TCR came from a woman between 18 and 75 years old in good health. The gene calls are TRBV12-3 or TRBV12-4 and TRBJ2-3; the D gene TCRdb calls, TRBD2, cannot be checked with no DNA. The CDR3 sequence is CASSLGGQISTDTQYF.